This T cell receptor beta chain was sequenced for a study of beta chain features in type 1 diabetes. Expressed TCRB transcripts were sequenced because the isolated RNA had all been reverse transcribed beforehand. TCRdb keeps only in-frame clones here, not all; method: immunoSEQ multiplex PCR. The data contain under 300,000 clones, about 24% of them singletons. CDR1 is SEHNR and CDR2 is FQNEAQ in the germline V gene (reference sequence). The V gene lost 8 bases and the J gene lost 1 base, with 12 bases spanning the gap. The CDR3 consists of 15 residues. The purity of all sorted populations exceeded 98%. This clone was counted between two and nine times. The antigen is undetermined. Whole-study results and caveats: Researchers could not determine here whether HLA type influences TCRB rearrangement. Researchers report that Type 1 diabetes patients had moderately but significantly shorter TCRB CDR3s across all four CD4+ subsets.

This chain links TRBV7-9 with TRBJ2-6, with D unclear. The sample comprised naive CD4+ T cells from blood. The receptor comes from a woman in her twenties or thirties with type 1 diabetes. The CDR3 reads CASVSLPSGANVLTF. Written as DNA, the CDR3 is TGTGCCAGCGTCTCCCTCCCTTCTGGGGCCAACGTCCTGACTTTC.